Shown below are 21 T cell receptor beta chains from a single sample sequenced in a study of CD8+ T cells in alopecia areata. TCR sequencing used cDNA made by reverse transcription of extracted RNA. TCRdb's copy holds only in-frame clones and misses some; the assay was immunoSEQ multiplex PCR. Altogether around 100,000 clones were found in the sample, and no singletons occur. Sample: lesional skin. These receptor sequences come from a C3H/HeJ mouse with alopecia areata. MHC haplotype of the mouse line: H2-k.

This clone was picked up a small number of times. Genes and germline are mouse. The CDR3 extends 4 residues past the end of the read, so its final part is completed from the germline J gene. The V and J genes are TRBV31 and TRBJ2-7; D gene ambiguous. The germline V and J ends were trimmed by 0 bases and 0 bases, with 12 bases remaining between them. Germline V gene lookup returns CDR1 GKSSPN and CDR2 SITVG. The CDR3 has 15 residues. CDR3 sequence: CAWSLDTESSYEQYF. CDR3 DNA (partial): TGTGCCTGGAGTCTAGACACGGAGAGCTCCTAT.

This clone was picked up a small number of times. Gene names are mouse gene names. The read ends 4 residues early relative to the CDR3; the germline J gene fills the gap. This sequence joins TRBV13-2 and TRBJ1-2; 8 positions agree with TRBD1. The CDR3 runs 15 residues. V lost 0 bases and J lost 2; bases outside the gene matches: 3. Germline loops: CDR1 NNHNN, CDR2 SYGAGS (reference sequence). CDR3 bases read: TGTGCCAGCGGTGATGAACACAGGGGGAACTCC. Translating gives CASGDEHRGNS. The entire CDR3 reads CASGDEHRGNSDYTF.

This clone has only a few counts. There is a difference at residue 12 between the TCRdb protein and the DNA translation, so the protein given here was translated from the DNA. Germline and genes: mouse. The read gets to within 3 residues of the CDR3 end, and the germline J gene fills in the rest. The chain uses TRBV13-3 and TRBJ1-6, with a possible D match to TRBD1 (6 bases). TRBJ1-6 is flagged as an ORF with uncertain function. CDR3 length: 15 residues. The germline V gene encodes CDR1 NNHDY and CDR2 SYVADS. V gave up 1 base and J gave up 5 bases, with 10 bases separating them. CDR3 loop: CASSDNRADNSPLYF. Partial CDR3 DNA: TGTGCCAGCAGTGATAACAGGGCTGATAATTCGCCC.

This clone was found a few times. All gene names here are mouse names. The read finishes 4 residues shy of the CDR3 end, and the germline J gene is used to complete it. The chain joins TRBV13-3 to TRBJ2-5; D is unresolved. There are 13 residues in the CDR3. Germline CDR1 reads NNHDY; CDR2 reads SYVADS. The CDR3 DNA, read in part, is TGTGCCAGCAGTGTCCGGAGTGGGGAC. Translation gives CASSVRSGD. The whole CDR3 is CASSVRSGDTQYF. Supplemented by reference TRBV13-3 and TRBJ2-5, the full variable domain reads EAAVTQSPRSKVAVTGGKVTLSCHQTNNHDYMYWYRQDTGHGLRLIHYSYVADSTEKGDIPDGYKASRPSQENFSLILELASLSQTAVYFCASSVRSGDTQYFGPGTRLLVL.

On this clone: The listed genes are named as in mouse. The CDR3 extends 4 residues past the end of the read, so its final part is completed from the germline J gene. The rearrangement links TRBV13-3 to TRBJ1-4, with 7 bases that match TRBD1. This CDR3 has 15 residues. V lost 0 bases and J lost 6; bases outside the gene matches: 5. Germline V gives CDR1 NNHDY, CDR2 SYVADS. This CDR3 is CASSDAEGAHERLFF. CDR3 DNA, as far as it was read: TGTGCCAGCAGTGATGCAGAGGGGGCGCACGAA.

This clone was recorded a few times. Gene and germline names: mouse. Read coverage stops 4 residues before the CDR3 terminus; the germline J gene supplies the remainder. V and J are TRBV13-3 and TRBJ1-4; D uncertain. The germline V gene encodes CDR1 NNHDY and CDR2 SYVADS. This CDR3 region has 15 residues. Trimming removed 3 bases from V and 0 bases from J, with 9 bases in between. The CDR3 loop is CASSVDNFSNERLFF. CDR3 DNA (partial): TGTGCCAGCAGTGTCGACAATTTTTCCAACGAA. Supplemented by reference TRBV13-3 and TRBJ1-4, the full variable domain reads EAAVTQSPRSKVAVTGGKVTLSCHQTNNHDYMYWYRQDTGHGLRLIHYSYVADSTEKGDIPDGYKASRPSQENFSLILELASLSQTAVYFCASSVDNFSNERLFFGHGTKLSVL.

Concerning this clone itself: Mouse gene names apply. Read data end 4 residues before the CDR3 end; the end is taken from the germline J gene. This chain connects TRBV1 to TRBJ2-4; 12 positions match TRBD2. This CDR3 comprises 17 residues. Germline values: CDR1 NSQYPW, CDR2 LRSPGD (reference sequence). V shed 2 bases and J 0 bases; nucleotides not matched to a gene: 3. The sequenced part of the CDR3 DNA is TGCACCTGCAGTGCAATGGGACTGGGGGGTAGTCAAAAC. This gives the protein CTCSAMGLGGSQN. The whole CDR3 reads CTCSAMGLGGSQNTLYF.

For this clone: Each gene name is a mouse one. The read is 4 residues too short to cover the CDR3 end, so that end is filled in from the germline J gene. This chain links TRBV19 with TRBJ2-7, with 9 nucleotides matching TRBD1. CDR1 is FNHDT, CDR2 SITEND, per germline (reference sequence). The CDR3 is 14 amino acids. The CDR3 bases that were read are TGTGCCAGCACCCCTGGGACAGGGATTTAT. It encodes CASTPGTGIY. The full-length CDR3 reads as CASTPGTGIYEQYF.

This clone turned up a few times. The protein here is the DNA translation, as the TCRdb protein differs from it at residue 11. The germline and genes are mouse ones. From the germline J gene comes the end of the CDR3, since the read stops 3 residues before it. The genes are TRBV31 and TRBJ1-6, with D tentatively TRBD1 (6 bases). TRBJ1-6 is an ORF, with its function uncertain. The CDR3 spans 14 residues. V gave up 0 bases and J gave up 7 bases, with 10 bases separating them. Germline assignment: CDR1 GKSSPN and CDR2 SITVG. The DNA read from the CDR3 is TGTGCCTGGAGTCTAGAGGGGGGGAATTCGCCC. This encodes CAWSLEGGNSP. The complete CDR3 sequence is CAWSLEGGNSPLYF.

This clone has only a few counts. Gene names and germline match the mouse. The CDR3 end falls 4 residues outside the read, so it is completed with the germline J gene. This sequence joins TRBV1 and TRBJ2-4, with D perhaps matching TRBD1 (6 bases). This CDR3 is built from 15 residues. CDR1 is NSQYPW and CDR2 is LRSPGD in the germline V gene (reference sequence). The DNA read from the CDR3 is TGCACCTGCAGTGCGCTTCCGGGACAAGAAAAC. It translates to CTCSALPGQEN. The whole CDR3 reads CTCSALPGQENTLYF.

This clone came up many times. Any gene name here is a mouse gene name. The sequence runs out 4 residues before the end of the CDR3; the remainder is reconstructed from the germline J gene. The genes are TRBV13-3 and TRBJ2-3; 9 nucleotides match TRBD1. J was trimmed by 3 bases and V by 5 bases; bases with no gene match: 7. The CDR3 is 15 residues long. Germline V gene lookup returns CDR1 NNHDY and CDR2 SYVADS. Partial CDR3 DNA: TGTGCCAGCAGCTTTTCCGGGACAGGGGCAGAA. This codes for CASSFSGTGAE. The CDR3 reads in full as CASSFSGTGAETLYF.

This clone has at least ten counts. Gene names and germline match the mouse. CDR3 DNA (partial): TGTGCCAGCAGTCACCGACAGACAAACTCC. Translation: CASSHRQTNS. In full, the CDR3 is CASSHRQTNSDYTF. The chain uses TRBV13-3 and TRBJ1-2, with D perhaps matching TRBD1 (5 bases). The observed sequence ends 4 residues before the CDR3 terminus, with the missing tail filled in from the germline J gene. The V gene's germline CDR1 is NNHDY and CDR2 SYVADS. V lost 4 bases, J lost 0 bases, and 10 bases lay in between. CDR3 size: 14 residues.

This clone has more than one count but fewer than ten. Mouse gene names apply. With the read ending 4 residues before the CDR3 end, the germline J gene is used to fill in that end. The chain has TRBV5 and TRBJ2-3; D possibly corresponds to TRBD1 (5 bases). The CDR3 has 15 residues. The V and J ends lost 1 base and 1 base respectively, with 9 bases between them. Germline assignment: CDR1 LGHNA and CDR2 YNLKQL (reference sequence). The CDR3 sequence is CASSQGSRGAETLYF. The DNA read from the CDR3 is TGTGCCAGCAGCCAAGGTTCCAGGGGTGCAGAA.

Notes on this clone: TCRdb and the translated DNA give different amino acids at residue 13; the protein presented here is the one translated from the DNA. All gene names here are mouse names. The read is 3 residues too short to cover the CDR3 end, so that end is filled in from the germline J gene. The chain uses TRBV13-3 and TRBJ1-3; 7 bases align to TRBD1. Germline CDR1 NNHDY, CDR2 SYVADS. This CDR3 comprises 16 residues. The V gene end was trimmed by 2 bases and the J gene end by 2 bases; junction bases not matched to a gene: 7. Partial CDR3 DNA: TGTGCCAGCAGTGACCGGGACAGTATTCCTGGAAATACG. This translates into CASSDRDSIPGNT. The entire CDR3 is CASSDRDSIPGNTLYF.

Details on this clone: Genes here carry mouse names. The read terminates 4 residues before the CDR3 end, so the remaining end is supplied by the germline J gene. The gene calls are TRBV19 and TRBJ1-1, with D uncertain. Germline V gene lookup returns CDR1 FNHDT and CDR2 SITEND (reference sequence). The CDR3 has 10 residues. Here the CDR3 reads CASSSQEVFF. The CDR3 bases that were read are TGTGCCAGCAGTTCCCAA.

This clone has only a few counts. Mouse gene names apply. Read coverage stops 4 residues before the CDR3 terminus; the germline J gene supplies the remainder. Other DNA sequences in this sample translate to the same CDR3. The V and J genes are TRBV13-1 and TRBJ2-3, with 10 nucleotides matching TRBD1. Germline values: CDR1 NSHNY, CDR2 SYGAGN. The CDR3 totals 15 residues. With 3 bases clipped from V and 2 bases from J, the junction kept 3 bases outside the gene matches. The sequenced CDR3 bases are TGTGCCAGCAGTGGGACAGGGGGAGATGCAGAA. Translating it yields CASSGTGGDAE. The CDR3, in full, reads CASSGTGGDAETLYF.

This clone was detected a few times. Mouse germline and gene names are used. Read sequence stops 4 residues before the CDR3 end, and the germline J gene provides the missing end. The chain couples TRBV1 to TRBJ2-1; TRBD2 matches at 8 bases. Germline lookup yields CDR1 NSQYPW and CDR2 LRSPGD (reference sequence). CDR3 length: 16 residues. Trimming took 0 bases from V and 4 from J; bases not matched to a gene: 5. CDR3 region: CTCSADLGGAYAEQFF. The part of the CDR3 DNA that was read is TGCACCTGCAGTGCAGATCTCGGGGGGGCTTATGCT.

A remark on this clone: Gene names follow the mouse nomenclature. The read ends 4 residues before the CDR3 terminus; that terminus is restored from the germline J gene. This sequence joins TRBV1 and TRBJ2-5; 11 positions agree with TRBD1. After removal of 7 bases from V and 2 bases from J, the junction contained 5 bases not matched to a gene. CDR3 size: 15 residues. Germline V lookup: CDR1 NSQYPW, CDR2 LRSPGD (reference sequence). The CDR3 DNA, read in part, is TGCACCTGCAATCCCGGGACAGGGGGCCAAGAC. Amino acids: CTCNPGTGGQD. The full CDR3 protein reads CTCNPGTGGQDTQYF. The variable domain in full, with the rest retrieved from reference TRBV1 and TRBJ2-5, is VTLLEQNPRWRLVPRGQAVNLRCILKNSQYPWMSWYQQDLQKQLQWLFTLRSPGDKEVKSLPGADYLATRVTDTELRLQVANMSQGRTLYCTCNPGTGGQDTQYFGPGTRLLVL.

This clone was detected a few times. Gene names are the mouse ones. Read data end 4 residues before the CDR3 end; the end is taken from the germline J gene. The chain has TRBV13-2 and TRBJ2-1; no definite D call. The V gene's germline CDR1 is NNHNN and CDR2 SYGAGS (reference sequence). The CDR3 is 15 amino acids. The V end was cut by 0 bases, the J end by 1 base, with 8 bases between. CDR3 DNA, as far as it was read: TGTGCCAGCGGTGATGGGGTAGGCAACTATGCT. Encoded protein: CASGDGVGNYA. From start to end, the CDR3 is CASGDGVGNYAEQFF.

There are a few counts of this clone. These gene names are mouse names. The read ends 4 residues shy of where the CDR3 ends; the end is completed using the germline J gene. The rearrangement uses TRBV14 and TRBJ1-4, with 7 nucleotides matching TRBD1. The CDR3 consists of 15 residues. The V segment lost 1 base and the J segment 2 bases; nucleotides outside the gene matches: 2. Germline-derived CDR1 and CDR2 are SGHDT and FRDEAV. CDR3 loop: CASSFETGSNERLFF. Incomplete CDR3 DNA: TGTGCCAGCAGTTTCGAGACAGGGTCCAACGAA.

A note on this clone: Gene names denote mouse genes. The DNA ends 4 residues before the CDR3 does, and the rest of the CDR3 is filled in from the germline J gene. V is TRBV13-1 and J is TRBJ2-3; weak D call: TRBD2 (7 bases). V was trimmed by 0 bases and J by 1 base, leaving 12 bases between them. CDR3 length equals 16 residues. Per germline, CDR1 NSHNY and CDR2 SYGAGN. The CDR3 loop is CASSDAGGGGAETLYF. The sequenced part of the CDR3 DNA is TGTGCCAGCAGTGATGCGGGGGGCGGGGGTGCAGAA.